This T cell receptor beta chain was observed in a study of regulatory T cells in long-lasting Graves disease. Documented time point: newly diagnosed GD, antithyroid drugs for less than 3 months. Following extraction of RNA from PBMCs, that RNA was used to make the TCR library. Germline trimming cut 3 bases from V and 4 bases from J; bases unmatched to any gene: 9. Per germline, CDR1 MDHEN and CDR2 SYDVKM. The CDR3 is 17 residues long. iRepertoire HTBI primers and Arm-PCR of CDR3 regions built TCR beta libraries. TCRdb re-derived calls from the multiplex PCR reads in MiXCR, one entry per CDR3 protein. Here the sample spans 200,000 to 250,000 distinct CDR3 sequences, roughly 20% being singletons. In this sample, this clonotype turned up many times. The same data also contributed to another study, on T cells in Graves' hyperthyroidism and ophthalmopathy.

The sequence was obtained from a woman aged 30 to 39 with Graves disease. This rearrangement joins TRBV28 to TRBJ2-1, with TRBD2 matching 10 bases. The sample in question was peripheral blood mononuclear cells (PBMCs), obtained at new diagnosis, from a patient treated with antithyroid drugs. The CDR3 sequence: CASSFRTSGKPYNEQFF. Here the CDR3 DNA reads TGTGCCAGCAGTTTCCGGACTAGCGGAAAGCCATACAATGAGCAGTTCTTC.